Below, one TCR beta chain is given with its context. These data originate in a study of blood T cells in healthy people across ages. The CDR3 is 16 amino acids. Trimming stripped 3 bases from V and 7 bases from J, with 16 bases between. A sample-barcoded 5' primer and a J-beta primer mix were used in a second PCR of roughly 7 to 11 cycles. Via MiXCR, TCRdb re-called the 5' RACE reads, giving one row per CDR3 protein. The data contain about 1.4 million distinct CDR3 sequences, approximately 59% of them seen just once; the ten biggest clones take up roughly 6.3%. The source of this sequence is a man between 18 and 29 years old in good health. The chain carries TRBV12-3 or TRBV12-4 and TRBJ1-6; TRBD1 is a possible D gene (5 bases). Material: blood. CDR3 region: CASSFYYLQGNSPLHF. Here the CDR3 DNA reads TGTGCCAGCAGTTTCTATTATTTGCAGGGAAATTCACCCCTCCACTTT.